The 12 T cell receptor beta chains in this list originate from one sample, sequenced in a study of neoadjuvant anti-PD-1 for oral cavity cancer. Generated by immunoSEQ multiplex PCR, the TCRdb table keeps only in-frame clones and is missing some. Of roughly 15,000 clones in the sample, about four fifths were seen once. Documented time point: after neoadjuvant nivolumab, at surgical resection. This material consisted of PBMCs, taken after nivolumab (anti-PD-1) treatment. The receptors here all came from a person aged 35-79 years with oral cavity squamous cell carcinoma.

This clone occurred once. V and J are TRBV20-1 and TRBJ1-1; D perhaps matches TRBD1 (5 bases). This CDR3 has 11 residues. Germline V gene lookup returns CDR1 DFQATT and CDR2 SNEGSKA (reference sequence). Trimming removed 5 bases from V and 1 base from J, with 5 bases in between. CDR3 loop: CSADRNTEAFF. The DNA for the CDR3 is TGCAGTGCTGACAGGAACACTGAAGCTTTCTTT.

The chain uses TRBV2 and TRBJ1-4; 9 nucleotides align to TRBD1. The CDR3 contains 14 residues. CDR1 and CDR2 from the germline V gene are SNHLY and FYNNEI. Trimming at V came to 6 bases and at J to 7 bases, leaving 6 bases not matched to a gene. CDR3 sequence: CASRAGQGGEKLFF. The CDR3 region has the DNA TGTGCCAGCAGGGCGGGACAGGGTGGTGAAAAACTGTTTTTT.

The V gene is TRBV11-2, the J gene TRBJ2-3; D is undetermined. Between the trimmed V and J ends, which lost 1 base and 7 bases, there was a span of 9 bases. The germline CDR1 and CDR2 sequences are SGHAT and FQNNGV. The CDR3 runs to 13 residues. The CDR3 nucleotides are TGTGCCAGCAGCTTAGGCAGAGTAAATACGCAGTATTTT. Its protein is CASSLGRVNTQYF.

V and J are TRBV5-1 and TRBJ2-2; the D is unclear. Germline values: CDR1 SGHRS, CDR2 YFSETQ. Trimming pared 0 bases from V and 1 base from J, leaving 4 bases between. CDR3 length: 14 residues. The CDR3 sequence is CASSLAGNTGELFF. In nucleotides, the CDR3 is TGCGCCAGCAGCTTGGCCGGGAACACCGGGGAGCTGTTTTTT.

This chain joins TRBV6-1 and TRBJ1-2, with D maybe TRBD1 (6 bases). This CDR3 spans 15 amino acids. Per germline, CDR1 MNHNS and CDR2 SASEGT. The V end was cut by 6 bases, the J end by 0 bases, with 14 bases between. This chain's CDR3 is CASSRWDTPNYGYTF. CDR3 DNA: TGTGCCAGCAGCCGTTGGGACACACCTAACTATGGCTACACCTTC.

The chain employs TRBV19 and TRBJ2-5; 11 bases map to TRBD1. The junction had 3 bases not matched to a gene; V was cut back by 4 bases and J by 5 bases. Per germline, CDR1 LNHDA and CDR2 SQIVND (reference sequence). The CDR3 has 14 amino acids. In DNA form, the CDR3 reads TGTGCCAGTAGTACGGGGACAGGGGGGGAGACCCAGTACTTC. Protein sequence: CASSTGTGGETQYF. The full variable domain, with the rest looked up from reference TRBV19 and TRBJ2-5, is DGGITQSPKYLFRKEGQNVTLSCEQNLNHDAMYWYRQDPGQGLRLIYYSQIVNDFQKGDIAEGYSVSREKKESFPLTVTSAQKNPTAFYLCASSTGTGGETQYFGPGTRLLVL.

The CDR3 reads CASSWGNQPQHF. In DNA, the CDR3 is TGTGCCAGCAGTTGGGGCAATCAGCCCCAGCATTTT. V usage is TRBV28 and J usage is TRBJ1-5; D remains ambiguous. Germline lookup yields CDR1 MDHEN and CDR2 SYDVKM. CDR3 length: 12 amino acids. V lost 4 bases and J lost 2, with 3 bases in between.

This clone was detected only once. The chain joins TRBV6-5 to TRBJ1-5; D is unclear. Germline loops: CDR1 MNHEY, CDR2 SVGAGI. The CDR3 covers 14 residues. Trimming pared 5 bases from V and 0 bases from J, leaving 8 bases between. CDR3: CASSGQNSNQPQHF. CDR3 nucleotide sequence: TGTGCCAGCAGTGGTCAGAATAGCAATCAGCCCCAGCATTTT.

This rearrangement joins TRBV6-5 to TRBJ2-5; TRBD2 matches 10 bases. This CDR3 comprises 15 residues. V was pared by 6 bases and J by 5 bases, with 9 bases of the junction left unmatched. Germline-derived CDR1 and CDR2 are MNHEY and SVGAGI. The CDR3 is CASSRSGRAWETQYF. CDR3 in DNA: TGTGCCAGCAGCCGGAGCGGGAGGGCCTGGGAGACCCAGTACTTC.

V and J are TRBV5-5 and TRBJ1-1; no reliable D call. This CDR3 is built from 13 residues. The germline V gene has CDR1 SGHKS and CDR2 YYEKEE (reference sequence). V lost 0 bases and J 3 bases, leaving 6 bases between the germline ends. For the CDR3, the DNA is TGTGCCAGCAGCTTGGGGATCTACACTGAAGCTTTCTTT. As protein: CASSLGIYTEAFF. Full variable domain (outside the CDR3, taken from reference TRBV5-5 and TRBJ1-1): DAGVTQSPTHLIKTRGQQVTLRCSPISGHKSVSWYQQVLGQGPQFIFQYYEKEERGRGNFPDRFSARQFPNYSSELNVNALLLGDSALYLCASSLGIYTEAFFGQGTRLTVV.

The CDR3 DNA reads as TGTGCCAGCAGTTTAGAAGGGAGGGGTCGAGATACGCAGTATTTT. Protein: CASSLEGRGRDTQYF. The V gene is TRBV27, the J gene TRBJ2-3; 7 bases align to TRBD2. The CDR3 is made up of 15 amino acids. Germline loops: CDR1 MNHEY, CDR2 SMNVEV (reference sequence). The junction had 7 bases not matched to a gene; V was cut back by 2 bases and J by 5 bases.

The chain combines TRBV4-2 with TRBJ2-1; TRBD2 matches 7 bases. In germline, CDR1 is LGHNA, CDR2 YNFKEQ. V shed 4 bases, J shed 7 bases, and the junction held 10 bases outside the gene matches. This CDR3 spans 15 amino acids. As DNA, the CDR3 is TGTGCCAGCAGCCTAGGGAGGGAGGGTTGGAATGAGCAGTTCTTC. Its translation is CASSLGREGWNEQFF.